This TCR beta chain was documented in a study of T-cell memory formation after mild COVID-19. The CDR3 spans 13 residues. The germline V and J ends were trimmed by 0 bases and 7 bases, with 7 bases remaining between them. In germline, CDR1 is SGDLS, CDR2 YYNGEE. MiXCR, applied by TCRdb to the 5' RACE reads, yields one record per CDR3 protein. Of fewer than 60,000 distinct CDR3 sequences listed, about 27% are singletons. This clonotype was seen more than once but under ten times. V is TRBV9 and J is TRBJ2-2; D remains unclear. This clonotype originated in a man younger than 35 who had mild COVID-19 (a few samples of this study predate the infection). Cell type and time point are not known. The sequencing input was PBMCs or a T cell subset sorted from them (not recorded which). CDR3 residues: CASSVDGGGELFF. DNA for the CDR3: TGTGCCAGCAGCGTAGATGGCGGCGGGGAGCTGTTTTTT.